This T cell receptor (beta chain) stems from a study of regulatory T cells in long-lasting Graves disease. About the study: Treatment with antithyroid drugs for over 5 years, together with positive TSH receptor antibodies, meant persistent Graves' disease. The study, taken as a whole, reports: Whereas new patients shared about 980 public clonotypes, persistent patients shared more, at about 3,000. Among samples with persistent disease, TRBV28, TRBJ1-2 and TRBJ2-5 were favored.

Libraries of TCR beta came from iRepertoire HTBI primers plus Arm-PCR of CDR3 regions. TCRdb re-called the multiplex PCR reads through MiXCR, storing one row per CDR3 protein. The sample comprises 400,000 to 500,000 distinct CDR3 sequences, approximately 22% of which are singletons, and roughly an eighth rests with the top ten. CDR1 and CDR2 from the germline V gene are MDHEN and SYDVKM. The CDR3 is 15 amino acids. Trimming removed 5 bases from V and 1 base from J, with 14 bases in between. This clonotype was seen ten or more times. Its antigen is unknown. This sample's time point: persistent/refractory GD, antithyroid drugs over 5 years with positive TRAb. Construction of the TCR library relied on RNA isolated from PBMCs. A roughly 9-milliliter sample of peripheral blood was drawn into EDTA tubes.

This clonotype was sampled from a female donor with Graves disease. This chain joins TRBV28 and TRBJ2-5, with a weak D call TRBD1 (5 bases). Material: peripheral blood mononuclear cells (PBMCs), obtained when the disease was refractory, from a patient treated with antithyroid drugs. In DNA, the CDR3 is TGTGCCAGCAGTCCTCGACAGATACTCCAAGAGACCCAGTACTTC. The encoded protein is CASSPRQILQETQYF.